This T cell receptor beta chain is drawn from a study of blood T cell repertoires in COVID-19. Libraries were prepared by immunoSEQ multiplex PCR; TCRdb keeps only in-frame clonotypes and omits some of them. This repertoire shows tens of thousands of clones, about 82% found once; its top ten account for roughly 25%. There are 15 residues in the CDR3. CDR1 is MNHEY, CDR2 SMNVEV, per germline (reference sequence). Unmatched junction bases numbered 5, after V lost 1 base and J lost 4 bases. The specimen sequenced was peripheral blood. V usage is TRBV27 and J usage is TRBJ2-5; 8 nucleotides match TRBD2. The receptor's source is a human donor in a cohort sampled during active COVID-19. The CDR3: CASSLLSGGGETQYF. In DNA form, the CDR3 reads TGTGCCAGCAGTTTATTAAGCGGGGGCGGAGAGACCCAGTACTTC.